Listed here are 5 T cell receptor beta chains from one sample, sequenced in a study of vaccination effects on CD4 cells after COVID-19 (dated by TCRdb to between 2020 and 2023). For these TCRs, the target antigens are not known. After more than nine days of culture, CD4+ T cells were isolated with the EasySep CD4+ T cell isolation kit. Each participant got two doses of an mRNA SARS-CoV-2 vaccine, either BNT162b2 or mRNA-1273. The library relied on the immunoSEQ multiplex PCR assay. The immuneACCESS repertoire file appears here via TCRdb, limited to in-frame rearrangements. These files lack a portion of the clones; in checked studies, under half of the deficit traces to unresolved V genes, and the cause of the others is not known. Recorded for this sample are tens of thousands of clones; around 73% of them occurred a single time. About 4.5% of the sample is taken by the ten largest. The source material was CD4+ T cells from PBMCs cultured without peptide, sampled after COVID-19 vaccination. All receptors derive from a human donor who received a COVID-19 vaccine.

The chain uses TRBV5-1 and TRBJ1-2; TRBD1 aligns across 9 bases. CDR1 and CDR2 (germline): SGHRS, YFSETQ. The CDR3 sequence is 14 residues long. With 0 bases clipped from V and 8 bases from J, the junction kept 5 bases outside the gene matches. The CDR3 sequence: CASSLVGQGRGYTF. For the CDR3, the DNA is TGCGCCAGCAGCTTGGTGGGACAGGGTCGGGGCTACACCTTC.

This sequence joins TRBV27 and TRBJ1-5; 8 nucleotides match TRBD1. Germline CDR1 is MNHEY and CDR2 is SMNVEV (reference sequence). With V trimmed by 7 bases and J by 4 bases, 9 bases remained unmatched. This CDR3 contains 15 residues. The CDR3 DNA sequence: TGTGCCAGCAAATCCGGGACAGGTGCAAATCAGCCCCAGCATTTT. Translating gives CASKSGTGANQPQHF.

This clone was seen only a few times. The V gene is TRBV6-6, the J gene TRBJ1-3; 7 nucleotides match TRBD1. Germline V CDR1 and CDR2: MNHNY, SVGAGI (reference sequence). The CDR3 spans 15 residues. The trim removed 4 bases at V and 0 bases at J, leaving 3 bases unmatched. CDR3 in DNA: TGTGCCAGCAGTTTCGACAGGGCCTCTGGAAACACCATATATTTT. This encodes CASSFDRASGNTIYF.

This clone was recorded only once. This sequence joins TRBV13 and TRBJ2-3; 16 nucleotides line up with TRBD2. Germline V gene data show CDR1 as PRHDT and CDR2 as FYEKMQ (reference sequence). CDR3 length: 19 amino acids. With V trimmed by 6 bases and J by 1 base, 10 bases remained unmatched. For the CDR3, the DNA is TGTGCCAGCAGTCCTCGGGGACTAGCGGGGGGGCATCGCACAGATACGCAGTATTTT. This gives the protein CASSPRGLAGGHRTDTQYF.

The chain has TRBV5-6 and TRBJ2-5; D gene uncertain. Trimming removed 0 bases from V and 1 base from J, with 7 bases in between. Germline lookup yields CDR1 SGHDT and CDR2 YYEEEE. The CDR3 is 14 amino acids. CDR3 protein: CASSLVPIQETQYF. DNA for the CDR3: TGTGCCAGCAGCTTGGTTCCCATCCAAGAGACCCAGTACTTC.